A selection of T cell receptor beta chains follows, all from one sample in a study of vaccination and CD4 T cells after COVID-19. Their target antigens are unknown. One entry per CDR3 protein results from TCRdb running MiXCR on the PCR reads. The sample has over 15,000 distinct CDR3 sequences, roughly four fifths seen once. Sequenced material: CD4+ T cells from blood, cultured in vitro, taken after SARS-CoV-2 vaccination. The receptors stem from a human donor who received a COVID-19 vaccine. Each CDR3 is given with its conserved first and last residue. The D gene is left open where the match is weak. Rows may omit the clone size; those that give it use once, few, many or a size class.

D: -; V: TRBV20-1; size: -; J: TRBJ1-1; CDR3: CSARDSWGSTEAFF; DNA: TGCAGTGCTAGAGATAGTTGGGGGAGCACTGAAGCTTTCTTT
D: -; V: TRBV7-9; size: -; J: TRBJ2-2; CDR3: CASSLIGGTGELFF; DNA: TGTGCCAGCAGCTTAATAGGCGGGACCGGGGAGCTGTTTTTT
D: -; V: TRBV12-3/TRBV12-4; size: -; J: TRBJ1-5; CDR3: CASTRDSNQPQHF; DNA: TGTGCCAGCACCAGGGATAGCAATCAGCCCCAGCATTTT
D: TRBD1; V: TRBV5-1; size: once; J: TRBJ1-6; CDR3: CASSYGQGASSPLHF; DNA: TGCGCCAGCAGCTATGGACAGGGGGCTTCCTCACCCCTCCACTTT
D: -; V: TRBV11-2; size: once; J: TRBJ2-3; CDR3: CASSFLASGTDTQYF; DNA: TGTGCCAGCAGCTTTCTGGCTAGCGGCACAGATACGCAGTATTTT
D: TRBD1; V: TRBV19; size: few; J: TRBJ2-5; CDR3: CASSMYRGLVQETQYF; DNA: TGTGCCAGTAGTATGTACAGGGGCCTGGTCCAAGAGACCCAGTACTTC
D: -; V: TRBV20-1; size: -; J: TRBJ2-1; CDR3: CSASKDPVRSSYNEQFF; DNA: TGCAGTGCTAGCAAGGACCCGGTGCGGAGCTCCTACAATGAGCAGTTCTTC
D: -; V: TRBV2; size: medium-sized; J: TRBJ2-5; CDR3: CASWFIGDRETQYF; DNA: TGTGCCAGCTGGTTTATCGGGGATCGAGAGACCCAGTACTTC
D: -; V: TRBV7-6; size: -; J: TRBJ2-5; CDR3: CASSGVGGETQYF; DNA: TGTGCCAGCAGTGGGGTCGGTGGCGAGACCCAGTACTTC
D: TRBD1; V: TRBV27; size: -; J: TRBJ1-2; CDR3: CASSPDRTGGHLLHGYTF; DNA: TGTGCCAGCAGTCCTGACCGGACAGGGGGTCACTTACTCCATGGCTACACCTTC
D: -; V: TRBV6-1; size: few; J: TRBJ1-3; CDR3: CASSDRGRGNTIYF; DNA: TGTGCCAGCAGTGACAGGGGCAGGGGAAACACCATATATTTT
D: -; V: TRBV20-1; size: -; J: TRBJ2-5; CDR3: CSATETMRGAETQYF; DNA: TGCAGTGCTACCGAAACGATGAGGGGGGCAGAGACCCAGTACTTC
D: -; V: TRBV20-1; size: -; J: TRBJ2-3; CDR3: CSAGTHPTDTQYF; DNA: TGCAGTGCCGGGACCCATCCCACAGATACGCAGTATTTT
D: TRBD1; V: TRBV6-1; size: -; J: TRBJ2-2; CDR3: CASTGQGYGELFF; DNA: TGTGCCAGCACCGGACAGGGCTACGGGGAGCTGTTTTTT
D: -; V: TRBV10-3; size: once; J: TRBJ1-1; CDR3: CAIVRGSVRTEAFF; DNA: TGTGCCATCGTCAGGGGCTCGGTGCGGACTGAAGCTTTCTTT
D: TRBD2; V: TRBV30; size: -; J: TRBJ2-3; CDR3: CAWSVSWGAGGVADTQYF; DNA: TGTGCCTGGAGTGTATCTTGGGGAGCGGGGGGGGTTGCAGATACGCAGTATTTT
D: -; V: TRBV6-1; size: -; J: TRBJ1-6; CDR3: CASRAGYHNSPLHF; DNA: TGTGCCAGCAGAGCAGGGTATCACAATTCACCCCTCCACTTT
D: -; V: TRBV24-1; size: once; J: TRBJ1-5; CDR3: CATSDPAEPNQPQHF; DNA: TGTGCCACCAGTGATCCGGCGGAGCCAAATCAGCCCCAGCATTTT
D: -; V: TRBV20-1; size: few; J: TRBJ1-1; CDR3: CSARDGGGGTEAFF; DNA: TGCAGTGCTAGAGATGGAGGGGGGGGCACTGAAGCTTTCTTT
D: -; V: TRBV12-3/TRBV12-4; size: -; J: TRBJ1-2; CDR3: CAPSPANYGYTF; DNA: TGTGCCCCCTCCCCGGCTAACTATGGCTACACCTTT